These T cell receptor beta chains were read from a single sample in a study of PD-1 blockade in classical Hodgkin lymphoma. The table came from immunoSEQ multiplex PCR; TCRdb's copy has only in-frame clones and leaves some out. The sample lists approximately 30,000 clones; about 72% were seen once. Source: peripheral blood mononuclear cells (PBMCs), taken before the fourth cycle of nivolumab. The receptor source for this set is a human donor with classical Hodgkin lymphoma. CDR3s include the opening cysteine and the closing phenylalanine or tryptophan. The D gene is left open where the match is weak. Only some rows state a clone size, as once, few, many or a class for expanded clones.

clone_size	j_call	v_call	d_call	cdr3_nt	cdr3_aa
once	TRBJ1-6	TRBV4-1	TRBD1	TGCGCCAGCAGCCAAGGGACAGGGGGCAATTCACCCCTCCACTTT	CASSQGTGGNSPLHF
-	TRBJ1-1	TRBV7-9	-	TGTGCCAGCAGCTTCGAAGGCAGCAGAATGGACACTGAAGCTTTCTTT	CASSFEGSRMDTEAFF
-	TRBJ2-2	TRBV7-2	-	TGTGCCAGCAGCTTAGACCTCAGGGGCGGGGAGCTGTTTTTT	CASSLDLRGGELFF
-	TRBJ1-1	TRBV5-1	-	TGCGCCAGCAGCCCCCGGAGGACACAGAACACTGAAGCTTTCTTT	CASSPRRTQNTEAFF
few	TRBJ1-5	TRBV7-2	-	TGTGCCAGCAGCTTAGCGCGAGGGTATAGCAATCAGCCCCAGCATTTT	CASSLARGYSNQPQHF
-	TRBJ1-2	TRBV30	-	TGTGCCTGGAGTGTACCGGGGGAAACGTATGGCTACACCTTC	CAWSVPGETYGYTF
-	TRBJ1-3	TRBV7-8	TRBD1	TGTGCCAGCAGCCCAAGGACAGGAAAGGGAAACACCATATATTTT	CASSPRTGKGNTIYF
-	TRBJ2-7	TRBV5-1	TRBD1	TGCGCCAGCAGCCCCCAGCTTCCGGGACAGGGGGGAACCTACGAGCAGTACTTC	CASSPQLPGQGGTYEQYF
few	TRBJ1-2	TRBV28	TRBD1	TGTGCCAGCAGTTTACCCGGGACAGGGGGACTAGGGGGCTACACCTTC	CASSLPGTGGLGGYTF
few	TRBJ2-1	TRBV15	-	TGTGCCACCAGCAGAGCAAGTTCATACAATGAGCAGTTCTTC	CATSRASSYNEQFF
-	TRBJ2-4	TRBV27	-	TGTGCCAGCAGCCCCAGCCTAGCCAAAAACATTCAGTACTTC	CASSPSLAKNIQYF
-	TRBJ2-3	TRBV5-1	TRBD2	TGCGCCAGCAGCCAGCAGACCGGGGGGGCATATACGCAGTATTTT	CASSQQTGGAYTQYF
-	TRBJ2-5	TRBV5-1	-	TGCGCCAGCAGCTGGAACAAAGAGACCCAGTACTTC	CASSWNKETQYF
-	TRBJ1-5	TRBV28	-	TGTGCCAGCAGTTTACGACGAAGGGGCGGAAATCAGCCCCAGCATTTT	CASSLRRRGGNQPQHF
few	TRBJ2-1	TRBV7-2	-	TGTGCCAGCAGCAAAATAAATGAGCAGTTCTTC	CASSKINEQFF
-	TRBJ1-1	TRBV9	TRBD1	TGTGCCAGCAGCGTAGGGGGTCCCGGACAGGGGGCGAAGGCTTTCTTT	CASSVGGPGQGAKAFF
-	TRBJ2-2	TRBV23-1	-	TGCGCCAGCAGTCCTAGGAACCATGGGGGCGGGGAGCTGTTTTTT	CASSPRNHGGGELFF
-	TRBJ2-5	TRBV7-6	-	TGTGCCAGCAGCTTAGGGTTAGCGGAAACTCAAGAGACCCAGTACTTC	CASSLGLAETQETQYF
-	TRBJ1-1	TRBV6-1	-	TGTGCCAGCAGACAAGGGGTGAACACTGAAGCTTTCTTT	CASRQGVNTEAFF
-	TRBJ2-3	TRBV28	-	TGTGCCAGCGGCCAGCCCGGCTGGGGCACAGATACGCAGTATTTT	CASGQPGWGTDTQYF
few	TRBJ2-3	TRBV5-1	-	TGCGCCAGCAGCCACAGACTCCAAGGTACGCAGTATTTT	CASSHRLQGTQYF
few	TRBJ2-2	TRBV19	-	TGTGCCAGTAGTATAGCAGGGAACACCGGGGAGCTGTTTTTT	CASSIAGNTGELFF
-	TRBJ2-1	TRBV20-1	-	TGCAGTGCTAGAGTCCTCGGTGAGCAGTTCTTC	CSARVLGEQFF
-	TRBJ1-1	TRBV7-9	TRBD1	TGTGCCAGCACCCTTTCTGCTGGACAGGGTACGGCTTTCTTT	CASTLSAGQGTAFF
-	TRBJ2-5	TRBV18	-	TGTGCCAGCTCTCGCCTAGGGGGGAGCGAGACCCAGTACTTC	CASSRLGGSETQYF
-	TRBJ2-2	TRBV7-3	TRBD1	TGTGCCAGCAGCTCAACGCCCCAGGGGGCAGTAACCGGGGAGCTGTTTTTT	CASSSTPQGAVTGELFF
few	TRBJ2-7	TRBV5-1	-	TGCGCCAGCAGCCTCAGGGCAGGGCCTTCGGAGCAGTACTTC	CASSLRAGPSEQYF
-	TRBJ2-2	TRBV20-1	TRBD2	TGCAGTGCTCGGACTAGCGGGGAGCTGTTTTTT	CSARTSGELFF